This TCR beta chain emerged from a study of shared clonotypes between healthy human individuals. Overall study: Three CD4 naive, three CD4 memory, two CD8 naive and one CD8 memory plate were used per donor. The study's findings and limits: On the whole, naive subsets had larger estimated richness than memory subsets had.

The method was immunoSEQ multiplex PCR; TCRdb's version includes in-frame clones alone and lacks a portion of them. This table has roughly 330,000 clones, approximately 79% appearing once. As to this clone: As yet, its antigen is unknown.

Per germline, CDR1 LNHDA and CDR2 SQIVND (reference sequence). The junction had 4 bases not matched to a gene; V was cut back by 3 bases and J by 4 bases. The CDR3 has 14 amino acids. The specimen sequenced was memory CD4+ T cells sorted from blood. Subset defined: CD45RA-negative fraction. The chain links TRBV19 to TRBJ2-5, with TRBD2 identical over 8 bases. The origin of this receptor is a man aged 30 to 39 in good health. The CDR3 is CASSISAGGETQYF. The CDR3, as DNA: TGTGCCAGTAGTATTTCGGCGGGGGGAGAGACCCAGTACTTC.